Below, 2 T cell receptor beta chains from the same sample are listed, as sequenced in a study of T cell repertoires and HLA-DP antigens. The antigens these receptors bind are not known. TCRdb's table, derived via immunoSEQ multiplex PCR, lists solely in-frame clones and lacks some. Of more than 90,000 clones in the sample, 85% to 95% were seen once. Sample: CD4+ T cells from PBMCs. The receptors come from a woman between 18 and 29 years old in good health and CMV-seronegative.

The chain combines TRBV5-1 with TRBJ2-3; weak D call: TRBD2 (6 bases). Germline V CDR1 and CDR2: SGHRS, YFSETQ. V lost 4 bases and J 8 bases, leaving 26 bases between the germline ends. The CDR3 covers 17 residues. The CDR3 loop reads CASSPEGGRHRVGTQYF. CDR3 DNA sequence: TGCGCCAGCAGCCCGGAGGGTGGGCGCCACCGAGTCGGTACGCAGTATTTT.

The V and J genes are TRBV9 and TRBJ2-6; D remains ambiguous. Germline lookup yields CDR1 SGDLS and CDR2 YYNGEE. This CDR3 has 14 amino acids. With 3 bases removed from V and 9 bases from J, the gap between germline ends came to 13 bases. As DNA, the CDR3 is TGTGCCAGCAGCGCTCCCCTTGCGCGCAACGTCCTGACTTTC. Amino acid sequence: CASSAPLARNVLTF.